These T cell receptor beta chains were read from a single sample in a study of T cells in localized non-small cell lung cancer. Method: immunoSEQ multiplex PCR; TCRdb's copy keeps in-frame clones and lacks some. The table lists 30,000 to 40,000 clones, over 75% of them singletons. Material: peripheral blood, obtained before any cancer treatment. These receptors were collected from a male donor aged 60 or over with stage III squamous cell lung carcinoma. Each CDR3 is given with its conserved first and last residue. Fields, in order: clone size, J gene, V gene, D gene, CDR3 length, CDR3 protein, CDR3 DNA. A D gene is named only where the DNA matches it firmly. The listing skips clone size in some rows; elsewhere it reads once, few, many or a size class.

size: .
J: TRBJ2-1
V: TRBV7-2
D: TRBD2
length: 16
CDR3: CASSLEGTRGRNEQFF
DNA: TGTGCCAGCAGCTTAGAAGGGACTAGAGGAAGGAATGAGCAGTTCTTC

size: .
J: TRBJ1-2
V: TRBV5-4
D: .
length: 14
CDR3: CASSSYEGDYGYTF
DNA: TGTGCCAGCAGCTCCTATGAGGGAGATTATGGCTACACCTTC

size: .
J: TRBJ2-2
V: TRBV5-1
D: TRBD2
length: 17
CDR3: CASTSPTTSENTGELFF
DNA: TGCGCCAGCACCTCACCAACCACTAGCGAAAACACCGGGGAGCTGTTTTTT

size: few
J: TRBJ2-7
V: TRBV2
D: .
length: 12
CDR3: CASSDFDGEQYF
DNA: TGTGCCAGCAGTGATTTCGACGGCGAGCAGTACTTC

size: .
J: TRBJ1-3
V: TRBV11-2
D: .
length: 16
CDR3: CASRPTGTNSGNTIYF
DNA: TGTGCCAGCCGGCCCACCGGGACAAACTCTGGAAACACCATATATTTT

size: .
J: TRBJ1-4
V: TRBV7-9
D: .
length: 14
CDR3: CASSPTATNEKLFF
DNA: TGTGCCAGCAGCCCGACAGCCACTAATGAAAAACTGTTTTTT

size: few
J: TRBJ1-2
V: TRBV28
D: .
length: 14
CDR3: CASSLLGGYYGYTF
DNA: TGTGCCAGCAGTTTATTGGGGGGCTACTATGGCTACACCTTC

size: .
J: TRBJ2-6
V: TRBV14
D: .
length: 15
CDR3: CASSLGPSGANVLTF
DNA: TGTGCCAGCAGCCTGGGGCCGAGCGGGGCCAACGTCCTGACTTTC

size: .
J: TRBJ1-1
V: TRBV9
D: TRBD1
length: 14
CDR3: CASSAQTGLGEAFF
DNA: TGTGCCAGCAGCGCCCAGACAGGGCTCGGTGAAGCTTTCTTT

size: .
J: TRBJ1-1
V: TRBV19
D: .
length: 15
CDR3: CASSIVPPPNTEAFF
DNA: TGTGCCAGTAGTATAGTACCACCTCCGAACACTGAAGCTTTCTTT

size: .
J: TRBJ2-2
V: TRBV11-2
D: .
length: 13
CDR3: CASSLFISGELFF
DNA: TGTGCCAGCAGCTTATTTATTTCCGGGGAGCTGTTTTTT

size: .
J: TRBJ1-1
V: TRBV5-4
D: TRBD1
length: 15
CDR3: CASSLGQVGNTEAFF
DNA: TGTGCCAGCAGCTTAGGACAGGTTGGAAACACTGAAGCTTTCTTT

size: few
J: TRBJ2-7
V: TRBV2
D: TRBD1
length: 15
CDR3: CASSATTGMVYEQYF
DNA: TGTGCCAGCAGTGCGACGACAGGGATGGTTTACGAGCAGTACTTC

size: .
J: TRBJ2-7
V: TRBV11-1
D: .
length: 14
CDR3: CASSPSGGSYEQYF
DNA: TGTGCCAGCAGCCCCTCTGGGGGCAGCTACGAGCAGTACTTC

size: once
J: TRBJ2-3
V: TRBV5-1
D: .
length: 13
CDR3: CASSEGGSDTQYF
DNA: TGCGCCAGCAGCGAAGGTGGTTCAGATACGCAGTATTTT

size: .
J: TRBJ1-5
V: TRBV5-1
D: .
length: 15
CDR3: CASSLTGLSNQPQHF
DNA: TGCGCCAGCAGCTTGACGGGACTGAGCAATCAGCCCCAGCATTTT

size: .
J: TRBJ2-5
V: TRBV5-6
D: TRBD2
length: 15
CDR3: CASSSLGGRKETQYF
DNA: TGTGCCAGCAGCTCACTGGGCGGGAGGAAGGAGACCCAGTACTTC

size: .
J: TRBJ2-2
V: TRBV6-1
D: TRBD1
length: 15
CDR3: CASSHQGANTGELFF
DNA: TGTGCCAGCAGTCATCAGGGGGCGAACACCGGGGAGCTGTTTTTT

size: .
J: TRBJ2-3
V: TRBV19
D: TRBD2
length: 15
CDR3: CASSITSGGPDTQYF
DNA: TGTGCCAGTAGTATAACTAGCGGGGGGCCAGATACGCAGTATTTT

size: .
J: TRBJ1-3
V: TRBV15
D: .
length: 13
CDR3: CATNPGTGNTIYF
DNA: TGTGCCACCAATCCCGGGACGGGAAACACCATATATTTT

size: .
J: TRBJ1-3
V: TRBV6-1
D: TRBD1
length: 14
CDR3: CASRSGTGGNTIYF
DNA: TGTGCCAGCAGGAGCGGGACAGGAGGAAACACCATATATTTT

size: .
J: TRBJ1-1
V: TRBV6-1
D: .
length: 15
CDR3: CASSPRAGVNTEAFF
DNA: TGTGCCAGCAGTCCCCGGGCAGGGGTGAACACTGAAGCTTTCTTT

size: .
J: TRBJ2-7
V: TRBV19
D: .
length: 13
CDR3: CASSIERDYEQYF
DNA: TGTGCCAGTAGTATAGAGCGGGACTACGAGCAGTACTTC

size: .
J: TRBJ1-6
V: TRBV18
D: TRBD1
length: 16
CDR3: CASSPNQDRGGSPLHF
DNA: TGTGCCAGCTCACCGAATCAAGACAGGGGAGGATCACCCCTCCACTTT

size: .
J: TRBJ1-1
V: TRBV14
D: .
length: 15
CDR3: CASSQVRTANTEAFF
DNA: TGTGCCAGCAGCCAAGTGAGGACGGCGAACACTGAAGCTTTCTTT